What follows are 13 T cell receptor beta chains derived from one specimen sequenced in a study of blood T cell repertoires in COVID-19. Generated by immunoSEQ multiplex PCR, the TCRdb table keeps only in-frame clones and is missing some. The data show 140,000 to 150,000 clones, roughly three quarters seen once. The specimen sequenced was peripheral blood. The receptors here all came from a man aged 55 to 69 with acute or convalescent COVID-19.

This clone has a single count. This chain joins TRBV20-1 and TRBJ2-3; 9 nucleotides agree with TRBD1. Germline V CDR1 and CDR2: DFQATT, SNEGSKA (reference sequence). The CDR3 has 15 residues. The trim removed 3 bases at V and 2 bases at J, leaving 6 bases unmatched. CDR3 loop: CSASSKQGATDTQYF. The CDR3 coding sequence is TGCAGTGCTAGTTCCAAACAGGGGGCCACAGATACGCAGTATTTT.

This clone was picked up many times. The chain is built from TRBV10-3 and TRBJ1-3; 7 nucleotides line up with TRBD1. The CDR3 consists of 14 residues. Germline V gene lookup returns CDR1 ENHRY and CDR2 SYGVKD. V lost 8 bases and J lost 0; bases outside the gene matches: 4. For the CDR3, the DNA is TGTGCCATCGGGGGACAGTCCTCTGGAAACACCATATATTTT. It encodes CAIGGQSSGNTIYF.

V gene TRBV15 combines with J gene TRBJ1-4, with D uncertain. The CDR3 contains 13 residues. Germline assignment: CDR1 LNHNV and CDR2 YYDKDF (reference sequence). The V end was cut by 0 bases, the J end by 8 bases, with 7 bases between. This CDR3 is CATSRDLEEKLFF. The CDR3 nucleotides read TGTGCCACCAGCAGAGACCTGGAGGAAAAACTGTTTTTT.

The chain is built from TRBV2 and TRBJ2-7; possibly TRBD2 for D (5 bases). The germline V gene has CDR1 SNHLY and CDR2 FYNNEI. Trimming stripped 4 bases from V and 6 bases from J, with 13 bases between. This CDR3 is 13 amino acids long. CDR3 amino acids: CASSGVAGVEQYF. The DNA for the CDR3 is TGTGCCAGCAGTGGTGTAGCCGGGGTCGAGCAGTACTTC.

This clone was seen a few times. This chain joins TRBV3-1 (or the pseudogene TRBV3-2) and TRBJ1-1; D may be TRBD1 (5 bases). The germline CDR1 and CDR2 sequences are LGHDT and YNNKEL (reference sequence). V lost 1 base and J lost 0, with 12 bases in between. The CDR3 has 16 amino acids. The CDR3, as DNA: TGTGCCAGCAGCCAAGTTCAGGGCATCATGAACACTGAAGCTTTCTTT. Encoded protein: CASSQVQGIMNTEAFF.

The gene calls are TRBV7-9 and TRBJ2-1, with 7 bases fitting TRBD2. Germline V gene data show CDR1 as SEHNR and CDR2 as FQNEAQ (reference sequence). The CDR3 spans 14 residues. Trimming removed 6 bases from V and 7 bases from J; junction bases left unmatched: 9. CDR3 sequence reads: CASRMAGEGNEQFF. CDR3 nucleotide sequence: TGTGCCAGCAGAATGGCGGGAGAGGGAAATGAGCAGTTCTTC. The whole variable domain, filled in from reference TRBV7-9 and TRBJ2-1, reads DTGVSQNPRHKITKRGQNVTFRCDPISEHNRLYWYRQTLGQGPEFLTYFQNEAQLEKSRLLSDRFSAERPKGSFSTLEIQRTEQGDSAMYLCASRMAGEGNEQFFGPGTRLTVL.

The CDR3 reads CASSLNLNTEAFF. CDR3 coding DNA: TGTGCCAGCAGCTTGAATCTTAACACTGAAGCTTTCTTT. The chain is built from TRBV5-6 and TRBJ1-1; unclear D gene. V lost 1 base and J 2 bases, leaving 6 bases between the germline ends. The CDR3 sequence is 13 residues long. Per germline, CDR1 SGHDT and CDR2 YYEEEE.

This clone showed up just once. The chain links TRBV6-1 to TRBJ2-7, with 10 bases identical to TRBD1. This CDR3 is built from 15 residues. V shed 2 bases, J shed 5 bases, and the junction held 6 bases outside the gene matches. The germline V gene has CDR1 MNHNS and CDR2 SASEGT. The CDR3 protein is CASSEKGQGMNEQYF. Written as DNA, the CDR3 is TGTGCCAGCAGTGAAAAGGGACAGGGGATGAACGAGCAGTACTTC.

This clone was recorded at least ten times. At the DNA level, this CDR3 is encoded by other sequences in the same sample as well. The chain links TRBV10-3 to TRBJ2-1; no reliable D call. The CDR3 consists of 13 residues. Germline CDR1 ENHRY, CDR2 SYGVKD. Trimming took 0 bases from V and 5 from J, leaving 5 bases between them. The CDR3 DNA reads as TGTGCCATCAGTGAGTCACAAGACAATGAGCAGTTCTTC. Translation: CAISESQDNEQFF.

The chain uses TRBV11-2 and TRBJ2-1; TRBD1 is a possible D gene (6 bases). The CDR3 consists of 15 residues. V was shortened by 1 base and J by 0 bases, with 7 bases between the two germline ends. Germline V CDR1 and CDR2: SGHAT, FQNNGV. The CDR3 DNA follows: TGTGCCAGCAGCTTAGTGGGACACTCCTACAATGAGCAGTTCTTC. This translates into CASSLVGHSYNEQFF.

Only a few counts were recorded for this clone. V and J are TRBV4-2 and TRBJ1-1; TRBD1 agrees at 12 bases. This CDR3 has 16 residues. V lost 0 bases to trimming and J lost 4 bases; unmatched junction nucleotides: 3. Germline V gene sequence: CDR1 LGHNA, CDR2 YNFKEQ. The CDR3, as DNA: TGTGCCAGCAGCCAAGAATGGGACAGGGGGCTCACTGAAGCTTTCTTT. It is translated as CASSQEWDRGLTEAFF.

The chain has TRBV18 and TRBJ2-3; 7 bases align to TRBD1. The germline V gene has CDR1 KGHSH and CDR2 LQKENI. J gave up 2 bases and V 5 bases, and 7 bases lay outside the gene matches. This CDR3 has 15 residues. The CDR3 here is CASSASGGDTDTQYF. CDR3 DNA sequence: TGTGCCAGCTCAGCCTCAGGGGGAGACACAGATACGCAGTATTTT.

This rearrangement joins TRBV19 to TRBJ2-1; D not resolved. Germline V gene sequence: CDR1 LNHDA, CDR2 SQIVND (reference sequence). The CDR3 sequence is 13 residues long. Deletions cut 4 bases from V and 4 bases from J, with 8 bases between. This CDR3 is CASSTDGYNEQFF. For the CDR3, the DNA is TGTGCCAGTAGTACAGACGGGTACAATGAGCAGTTCTTC.